A selection of T cell receptor beta chains follows, all from one sample in a study of cytomegalovirus exposure and HLA in healthy donors. Clones were read by immunoSEQ multiplex PCR, and TCRdb kept only the in-frame ones, dropping some. Of some 160,000 clones listed, less than 9.5% are singletons. The sample consisted of PBMCs. The receptors shown here come from a male donor in good health and CMV-seronegative. CDR3s include the opening cysteine and the closing phenylalanine or tryptophan. Each record gives: CDR3 DNA, CDR3 protein, J gene, clone size, V gene, D gene. D genes are given only for firm matches. Clone size is not always given. Where it is, it says once, few, many or a class for expanded clones.

DNA: TGTGCCAGCACCCGGCGAGCGGGATACCAAGAGACCCAGTACTTC; CDR3: CASTRRAGYQETQYF; J: TRBJ2-5; size: -; V: TRBV28; D: TRBD2
DNA: TGCGCCAGCAGCTTGGAAGGCTCCAGGGCAGATACGCAGTATTTT; CDR3: CASSLEGSRADTQYF; J: TRBJ2-3; size: -; V: TRBV5-1; D: -
DNA: TGTGCCAGCAGGGAGAGCGGGAGGGACTCCTACGAGCAGTACTTC; CDR3: CASRESGRDSYEQYF; J: TRBJ2-7; size: -; V: TRBV6-6; D: TRBD2
DNA: TGTGCCAGCAGCCTCATACAGAGCCCCTCCTCCGAAGCTTTCTTT; CDR3: CASSLIQSPSSEAFF; J: TRBJ1-1; size: few; V: TRBV4-2; D: -
DNA: TGTGCCAGCAGCTTATTTGGGGGGAGAGTAAACACTGAAGCTTTCTTT; CDR3: CASSLFGGRVNTEAFF; J: TRBJ1-1; size: few; V: TRBV7-2; D: -
DNA: TGTGCCAGCAGCTCGGGACAGTACAATGAGCAGTTCTTC; CDR3: CASSSGQYNEQFF; J: TRBJ2-1; size: few; V: TRBV7-3; D: TRBD1
DNA: TGTGCCAGCAGCCCGGTGGTGACCCAGCATTTT; CDR3: CASSPVVTQHF; J: TRBJ1-5; size: few; V: TRBV5-6; D: -
DNA: TGTGCCAGCAGTGAATATTCTGGGGCAGGGGAAGCTTTCTTT; CDR3: CASSEYSGAGEAFF; J: TRBJ1-1; size: few; V: TRBV6-1; D: -
DNA: TGTGCCAGCAGCCTGGGACAGGGAGAGGGTATAAGCAATCAGCCCCAGCATTTT; CDR3: CASSLGQGEGISNQPQHF; J: TRBJ1-5; size: -; V: TRBV7-9; D: TRBD1
DNA: TGTGCCAGTGCTCTAGCGGGCTCCTACAATGAGCAGTTCTTC; CDR3: CASALAGSYNEQFF; J: TRBJ2-1; size: -; V: TRBV19; D: TRBD2
DNA: TGTGCCAGCAGTCTAGGACAGGGGTCAGGAGATGAAGCTTTCTTT; CDR3: CASSLGQGSGDEAFF; J: TRBJ1-1; size: few; V: TRBV6-5; D: TRBD1
DNA: TGTGCCAGCAGCGTAAGCAGGGCTGGGTTTGGTGGCTACACCTTC; CDR3: CASSVSRAGFGGYTF; J: TRBJ1-2; size: -; V: TRBV9; D: -
DNA: TGCAGCGTTGAAGTTAGTATGGCAGCTAGTGCGGCTTTCTTT; CDR3: CSVEVSMAASAAFF; J: TRBJ1-1; size: -; V: TRBV29-1; D: -
DNA: TGTGCCAGCAGTCCTCCGGGACAGGGATTACCTGGCTACACCTTC; CDR3: CASSPPGQGLPGYTF; J: TRBJ1-2; size: -; V: TRBV27; D: TRBD1
DNA: TGTGCCAGCAGCTTCGCAGGTCGCACTGAGGCTTTCTTT; CDR3: CASSFAGRTEAFF; J: TRBJ1-1; size: -; V: TRBV7-2; D: -
DNA: TGTGCCAGTAGTATTGAGGCGGGAGGGTACGAGCAGTACTTC; CDR3: CASSIEAGGYEQYF; J: TRBJ2-7; size: -; V: TRBV19; D: TRBD2
DNA: TGCGCCAGCAGCTTGAAGATAAGCGGGAGGGCCAATGAGCAGTTCTTC; CDR3: CASSLKISGRANEQFF; J: TRBJ2-1; size: -; V: TRBV5-1; D: TRBD2
DNA: TGTGCCAGCAGCCCGGGACAGGGGAGTATCTATGGCTACACCTTC; CDR3: CASSPGQGSIYGYTF; J: TRBJ1-2; size: few; V: TRBV9; D: TRBD1
DNA: TGTGCCAGCAAATTCCTCCCAACTTCCACTGAAGCTTTCTTT; CDR3: CASKFLPTSTEAFF; J: TRBJ1-1; size: -; V: TRBV28; D: -
DNA: TGCGCCAGCAGGTCTGGACAGGACTATAATTCACCCCTCCACTTT; CDR3: CASRSGQDYNSPLHF; J: TRBJ1-6; size: once; V: TRBV5-1; D: TRBD1
DNA: TGCAGCGTTGGTGGGACAGGGGACTACAATGAGCAGTTCTTC; CDR3: CSVGGTGDYNEQFF; J: TRBJ2-1; size: -; V: TRBV29-1; D: TRBD1
DNA: TGTGCCAGCAGCTTGAGGGACAGGGCGTGGGGCTACACCTTC; CDR3: CASSLRDRAWGYTF; J: TRBJ1-2; size: few; V: TRBV5-6; D: TRBD1
DNA: TGTGCCAGCAGTTTAGGTAGTAGCGGGTTCTCCTACGAGCAGTACTTC; CDR3: CASSLGSSGFSYEQYF; J: TRBJ2-7; size: -; V: TRBV28; D: TRBD2
DNA: TGTGCCAGTAGTACAAAACAGGGGGCCGGCTATGGCTACACCTTC; CDR3: CASSTKQGAGYGYTF; J: TRBJ1-2; size: few; V: TRBV19; D: TRBD1
DNA: TGTGCCAGCAGTGCCTACCCGGGACAGGGGAAGAATGAGCAGTTCTTC; CDR3: CASSAYPGQGKNEQFF; J: TRBJ2-1; size: -; V: TRBV25-1; D: TRBD1
DNA: TGTGCCAGCAGCGGACTAGCGGGAGAGGGCGAGCAGTACTTC; CDR3: CASSGLAGEGEQYF; J: TRBJ2-7; size: few; V: TRBV2; D: TRBD2
DNA: TGTGCCAGCAGTTTCATGCTAGCGGGAGGGGGGGAGCAGTACTTC; CDR3: CASSFMLAGGGEQYF; J: TRBJ2-7; size: few; V: TRBV28; D: TRBD2
DNA: TGCGCCAGCAGCCGAGACAGGGAGGTTAGCTACGAGCAGTACTTC; CDR3: CASSRDREVSYEQYF; J: TRBJ2-7; size: few; V: TRBV10-1; D: -
DNA: TGTGCCAGCAGTTTTTCGGGGGCGGGGGACGGGGAGCTGTTTTTT; CDR3: CASSFSGAGDGELFF; J: TRBJ2-2; size: -; V: TRBV28; D: -
DNA: TGTGCCAGCAGCCGGGACAGCTCCTACGAGCAGTACTTC; CDR3: CASSRDSSYEQYF; J: TRBJ2-7; size: -; V: TRBV7-2; D: TRBD1
DNA: TGTGCCAGCAGCCTAGGACAGGGTGAAGAGACCCAGTACTTC; CDR3: CASSLGQGEETQYF; J: TRBJ2-5; size: few; V: TRBV7-9; D: TRBD1
DNA: TGTGCCGGCAGTCAAGCGGGGGCGGTCGGGGAGCTGTTTTTT; CDR3: CAGSQAGAVGELFF; J: TRBJ2-2; size: -; V: TRBV2; D: TRBD2
DNA: TGTGCCAGTAGTTCCGGGACAGGGAGGGCTGGCAATCAGCCCCAGCATTTT; CDR3: CASSSGTGRAGNQPQHF; J: TRBJ1-5; size: -; V: TRBV19; D: TRBD1
DNA: TGTGCCAGCAGTGATGACACCGCGACACCCCTCCACTTT; CDR3: CASSDDTATPLHF; J: TRBJ1-6; size: few; V: TRBV2; D: -
DNA: TGTGCCAGCAGCTTTTGGACAGGGGGAGCGGGCACTGAAGCTTTCTTT; CDR3: CASSFWTGGAGTEAFF; J: TRBJ1-1; size: few; V: TRBV5-6; D: TRBD1
DNA: TGTGCCAGCAGATTGCCTAACAGGGGGTATTTGGACGAGCAGTACTTC; CDR3: CASRLPNRGYLDEQYF; J: TRBJ2-7; size: few; V: TRBV28; D: TRBD1
DNA: TGTGCCTGGAATTCCGGGACAGGGAGGAGTGCCGGGGAGCTGTTTTTT; CDR3: CAWNSGTGRSAGELFF; J: TRBJ2-2; size: few; V: TRBV30; D: TRBD1
DNA: TGTGCCAGCAGCTTAGACAGGGGGCGTGAGCAGTTCTTC; CDR3: CASSLDRGREQFF; J: TRBJ2-1; size: few; V: TRBV13; D: TRBD1
DNA: TGTGCCAGCAGCGCCCTAGCGGGAGGTAGTGAGCAGTTCTTC; CDR3: CASSALAGGSEQFF; J: TRBJ2-1; size: -; V: TRBV11-2; D: TRBD2
DNA: TGTGCCAGCAGCAAAGCGGACAGTTCTAACACTGAAGCTTTCTTT; CDR3: CASSKADSSNTEAFF; J: TRBJ1-1; size: -; V: TRBV9; D: -
DNA: TGTGCCAGCATCCTAACGGGGACAGGGGGCACTGAAGCTTTCTTT; CDR3: CASILTGTGGTEAFF; J: TRBJ1-1; size: few; V: TRBV6-6; D: TRBD1